A single T cell receptor beta chain is shown here with its context. This sample was taken from a study of cytomegalovirus exposure and HLA in healthy donors. Study background: The approximately 110 validation repertoires, a later analysis reported, used the same platform as the approximately 670 first-cohort repertoires.

Assay: immunoSEQ multiplex PCR; the TCRdb copy retains only in-frame clones and omits some. The table records approximately 100,000 clones, approximately 93% of them present only once. In germline, CDR1 is MDHEN, CDR2 SYDVKM. This CDR3 has 14 amino acids. The V gene end was trimmed by 6 bases and the J gene end by 6 bases; junction bases not matched to a gene: 8. This chain uses TRBV28 with TRBJ1-5; 7 bases align to TRBD1. The source material was PBMCs. This TCR derives from a woman between 25 and 40 years old in good health and CMV-seropositive. In nucleotides, the CDR3 is TGTGCCAGCAGCCCCCACAGGGGCCCTCAGCCCCAGCATTTT. Translating gives CASSPHRGPQPQHF.